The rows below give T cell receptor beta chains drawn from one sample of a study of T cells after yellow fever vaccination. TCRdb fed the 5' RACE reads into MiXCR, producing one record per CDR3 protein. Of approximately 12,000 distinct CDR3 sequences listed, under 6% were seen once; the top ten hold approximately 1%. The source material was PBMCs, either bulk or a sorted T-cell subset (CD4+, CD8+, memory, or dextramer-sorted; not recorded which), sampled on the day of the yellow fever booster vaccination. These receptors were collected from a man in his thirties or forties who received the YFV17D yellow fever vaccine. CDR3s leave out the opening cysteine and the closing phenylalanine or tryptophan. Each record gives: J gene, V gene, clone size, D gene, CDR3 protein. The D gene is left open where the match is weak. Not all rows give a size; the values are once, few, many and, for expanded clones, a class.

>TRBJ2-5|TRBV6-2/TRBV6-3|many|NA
ASSRIQETQY
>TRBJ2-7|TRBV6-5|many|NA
ASSRDPDYEQY
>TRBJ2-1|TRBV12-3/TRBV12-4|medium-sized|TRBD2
AGAGINNEQF
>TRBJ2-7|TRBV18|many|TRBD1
ASSPYSLGQGARDEQY
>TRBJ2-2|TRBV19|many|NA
ASSIGGVNTGELF
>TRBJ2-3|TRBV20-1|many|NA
SAKKSTDTQY
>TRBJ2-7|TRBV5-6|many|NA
ASRTAGAYEQY
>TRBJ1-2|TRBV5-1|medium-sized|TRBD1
ASSVSTGGGGYT
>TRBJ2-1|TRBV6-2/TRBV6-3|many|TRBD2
ASSYGREGLGNEQF
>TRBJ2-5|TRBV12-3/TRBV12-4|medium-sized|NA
ASSFGEETQY
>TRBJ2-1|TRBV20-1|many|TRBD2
SARIREGLAGRSSYNEQF
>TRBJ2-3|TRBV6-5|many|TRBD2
ASSLGGPADTQY
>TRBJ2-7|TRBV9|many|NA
ASSVAGTYEQY
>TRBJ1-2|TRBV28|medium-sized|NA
ASSFTTGRPLGYGYT
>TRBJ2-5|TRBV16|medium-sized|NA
ASSQVYQETQY
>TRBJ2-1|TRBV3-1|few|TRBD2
ATCPAGARDGEQF
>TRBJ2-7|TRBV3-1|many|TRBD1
ASGQGIYEQY
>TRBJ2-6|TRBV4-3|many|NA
ASSSLSGANVLT
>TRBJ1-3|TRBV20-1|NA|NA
SAGGGYTIY
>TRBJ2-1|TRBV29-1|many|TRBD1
SVLWDSTEF
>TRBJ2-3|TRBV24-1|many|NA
ATSDPRTRGDTQY
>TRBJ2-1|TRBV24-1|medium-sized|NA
ATRGGSYNEQF
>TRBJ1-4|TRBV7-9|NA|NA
ASSPQALPGKLF
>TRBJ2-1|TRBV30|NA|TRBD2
AWTRGEGNEQF
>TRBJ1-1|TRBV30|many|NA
AWSPLSGVRGAEAF
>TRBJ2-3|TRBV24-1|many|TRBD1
ATSDTGTGGNTQY
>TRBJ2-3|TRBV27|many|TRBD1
ASGSSRDRYTDTQY
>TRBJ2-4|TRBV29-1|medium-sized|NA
SVEDVMDQY
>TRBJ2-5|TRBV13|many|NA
ASTRARGLETQY
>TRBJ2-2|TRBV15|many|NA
ATSRQTGELF
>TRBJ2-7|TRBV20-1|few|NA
CARPGSGVRAYEQY
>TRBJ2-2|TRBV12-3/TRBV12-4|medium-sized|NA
ASRGSGELF
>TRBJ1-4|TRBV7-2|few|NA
ASRHSSDNEKLF
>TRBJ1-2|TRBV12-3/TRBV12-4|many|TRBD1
ACCYYSLRDSHNYGYT
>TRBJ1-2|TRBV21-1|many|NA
ASSTSWTGVCKSGYT
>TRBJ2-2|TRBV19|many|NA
ASSPGLNTGELF
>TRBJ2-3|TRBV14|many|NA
ASSQEGWGGDTQY
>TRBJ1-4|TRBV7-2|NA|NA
ASSPRHGNEKLF
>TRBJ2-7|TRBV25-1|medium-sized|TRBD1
ASSGLSGTGVYEQY
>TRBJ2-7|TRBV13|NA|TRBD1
ASSRTGREQY
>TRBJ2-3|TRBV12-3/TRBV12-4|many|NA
ASSATRGTRQY
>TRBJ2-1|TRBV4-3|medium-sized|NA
ASSQTTRGTEQF
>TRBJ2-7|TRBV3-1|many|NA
ASSQEVHEQY
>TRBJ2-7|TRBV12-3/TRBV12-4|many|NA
ASSLAHYEQY